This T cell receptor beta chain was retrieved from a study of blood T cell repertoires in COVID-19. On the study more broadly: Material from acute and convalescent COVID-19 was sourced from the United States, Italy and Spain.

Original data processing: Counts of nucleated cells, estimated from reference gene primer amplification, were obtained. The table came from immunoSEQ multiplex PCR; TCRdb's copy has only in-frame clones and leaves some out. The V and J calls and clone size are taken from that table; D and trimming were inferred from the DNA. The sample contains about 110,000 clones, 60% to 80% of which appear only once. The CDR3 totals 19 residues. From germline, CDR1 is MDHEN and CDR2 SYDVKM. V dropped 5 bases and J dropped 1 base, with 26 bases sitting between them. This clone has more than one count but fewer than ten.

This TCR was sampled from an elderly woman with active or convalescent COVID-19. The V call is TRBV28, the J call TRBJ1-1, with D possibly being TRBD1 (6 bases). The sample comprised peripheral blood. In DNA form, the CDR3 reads TGTGCCAGCAGTCCCCGACGATGGACAGTCGGCGAAGGGAACACTGAAGCTTTCTTT. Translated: CASSPRRWTVGEGNTEAFF.